This record covers a single T cell receptor (beta chain). The antigen it recognizes is unknown. Base qualities are not provided; no much larger clone lies one nucleotide away. This specimen comes from a study of blood T cell repertoires in COVID-19 (dated by TCRdb to the early 2020s). A note on the overall study: Samples covering the acute and convalescent phases of COVID-19 were provided by collaborators in the United States, Italy and Spain. The prospective study material was composed of cDNA or gDNA derived from T cells, B-cell-depleted T cells, or PBMCs. The dataset comprised deeply sampled blood TCRbeta repertoires from subjects exposed to, actively infected with, or recovered from COVID-19. The repertoires were released in a freely available public database intended as a resource for research on the immune response to SARS-CoV-2. The samples were drawn from two sources: the first 160 participants of the ongoing ImmuneRACE study, and 950 to 1,500 subjects contributed by 6 global collaborators. The sample metadata nearly always contained a de-identified subject ID, COVID-19 status, age in years and sex. Where available, HLA class I and class II types were taken from metadata supplied by the sample provider and were not determined by assay-based typing. The paper as a whole reports these results and caveats: How much clinical and demographic metadata was included differed by source and by participant, and the metadata was provided uncurated.

The immunoSEQ Assay, a bias-controlled multiplex PCR, was used to amplify TCRbeta CDR3 regions from genomic DNA. In the source study's methods: The number of nucleated cells in each sample was estimated from the amplification of reference gene primers within the assay. To quantify the absolute abundance of each unique TCRbeta CDR3 rearrangement, sequence reads were collapsed and filtered. For each sample, productive Simpson clonality was calculated as the square root of Simpson's diversity index over productive rearrangements. Drawn from immuneACCESS, this table holds only the in-frame rearrangements with V and J called that TCRdb kept. Clones are partly lost; checked studies trace under half to an unresolved V gene and leave the rest unexplained. Clone size and V and J calls were adopted from that table, with D and trimming inferred from the DNA. This sample comprises tens of thousands of clones, 90% of them detected only once. Approximately 0.56% of the sample is taken by the ten largest.

At one collaborating source in Seattle, patients were enrolled during active infection and were followed longitudinally through the course of disease. Whole blood was collected in K2EDTA tubes by collaborating institutions according to the institutions' own protocols. For TCRbeta analysis, collaborator samples were shipped as frozen whole blood, as isolated PBMCs, or as DNA extracted from either sample type. The sample comprised peripheral blood. The clonotype was recovered from a man aged 45-65 years with COVID-19, enrolled during active disease.

The sequenced DNA is TGTGCCAGCAGCCATCGGACTGGGGACGGGAGTGAGCAGTTCTTC. Its coded protein is CASSHRTGDGSEQFF. The rearranged segments are TRBV9 and TRBJ2-1; D gene: possibly TRBD2, on 6 matching bases. Counted from cysteine to phenylalanine, this CDR3 has 15 amino acids. Only the CDR3 DNA is retained, 45 bases long and in frame from the first base. Reading the germline V gene gives CDR1 SGDLS and CDR2 YYNGEE. The junction carries 20 bases between V and J, which are trimmed by 4 bases and 9 bases respectively.